The TCR beta chain under discussion was sequenced for a study of T cell repertoires in cytomegalovirus infection. At the level of the study: An indication of both CMV infection and matching HLA type came from public TCR beta signatures. Study-wide results and limits: Cumulative frequency of public TCR beta families picked out carriers of CMV plus the relevant HLA.

Regarding this clonotype: Its specificity is unknown.

In TCRdb, the reads were re-called with MiXCR into one record per CDR3 protein. The sample lists 650,000 to 900,000 distinct CDR3 sequences, almost 30% seen once, with around 13% in the top ten. The material was cultured CD8+ T cells from PBMCs, obtained from culture after CMV antigen stimulation. This TCR came from a human donor in good health (CMV status not recorded). Some clones in this sample may be carry-over from other donors' samples.

CDR3 coding DNA: TGTGCCAGCAGCCAGCAGGGTTATAGCAATCAGCCCCAGCATTTT. This translates into CASSQQGYSNQPQHF. The V call is TRBV3-1, the J call TRBJ1-5; TRBD1 is a possible D gene (5 bases). Germline V gene sequence: CDR1 LGHDT, CDR2 YNNKEL (reference sequence). This CDR3 spans 15 amino acids. Trimming cost V 3 bases and J 0 bases, with 9 bases left between them.